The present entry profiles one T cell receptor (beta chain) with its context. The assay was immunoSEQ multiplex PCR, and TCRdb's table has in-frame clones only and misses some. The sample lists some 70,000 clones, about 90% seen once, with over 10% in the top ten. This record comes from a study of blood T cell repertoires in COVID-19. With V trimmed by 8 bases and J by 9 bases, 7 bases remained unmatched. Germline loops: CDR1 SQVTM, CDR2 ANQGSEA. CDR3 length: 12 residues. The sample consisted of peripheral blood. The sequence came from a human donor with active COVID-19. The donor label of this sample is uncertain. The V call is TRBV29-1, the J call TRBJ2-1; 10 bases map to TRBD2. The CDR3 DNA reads TGCAGCTTTTTAGCGGGAGGTTTTGAGCAGTTCTTC. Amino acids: CSFLAGGFEQFF.